This T cell receptor beta chain was obtained from a study of neurological immune-mediated disorders. This clonotype has just one count. Indicated time point: longitudinal time-point 2. The authors obtained over 160 million TCR-beta sequences from 15-18 subjects per sequencing run. MiXCR, run by TCRdb on the 5' RACE reads, gives a single entry per CDR3 protein. This sample has under 100,000 distinct CDR3 sequences, with about 13% found just once. The J segment lost 6 bases and the V segment lost 1 base, leaving 4 bases of the junction unmatched. The CDR3 totals 14 residues. Germline V gives CDR1 SGHRS, CDR2 YFSETQ.

The sample consisted of PBMCs. This receptor was obtained from a female donor with HTLV-1-associated myelopathy (HAM/TSP). The genes are TRBV5-1 and TRBJ2-3, with 8 bases fitting TRBD2. The CDR3 loop reads CASSLTGLVDTQYF. In nucleotides, the CDR3 is TGCGCCAGCAGCTTGACGGGACTAGTTGATACGCAGTATTTT.